The present TCR beta chain was sequenced within a study of Graves' ophthalmopathy and Graves' hyperthyroidism (dated by TCRdb to 2017 to 2018). About the full investigation: Peripheral blood samples were taken at the time of initial diagnosis, before any treatment was given. T-cell repertoires of thyroid tissue and blood were compared in more than 5 hyperthyroidism patients. For independent validation, a separate cohort was made up of approximately 19 hyperthyroidism patients plus 17 patients who later progressed from hyperthyroidism to ophthalmopathy. After sampling, hyperthyroidism patients received methimazole starting at 30 mg daily, and ophthalmopathy patients received high-dose intravenous methylprednisolone. In total, 135 blood samples were TCR-sequenced: 40 to 45 ophthalmopathy, 80 or so hyperthyroidism and about 17 hyperthyroidism-to-ophthalmopathy patients. TCR beta repertoire signatures were used to distinguish Graves' ophthalmopathy from Graves' hyperthyroidism and to predict progression to ophthalmopathy. For training and testing, the roughly 100 patients in the discovery cohort were randomly divided in a 7:3 ratio. A discovery set of more than 90 patients (43 ophthalmopathy, about 58 stable hyperthyroidism) was enrolled to explore V-J signatures distinguishing ophthalmopathy from hyperthyroidism. Study-level results and caveats: Ophthalmopathy was separated from stable hyperthyroidism by the 13-signature model with about 85% sensitivity and around 81% specificity in cross-validation and with 80%/75% in the test set. Most of the expanded thyroid clonotypes with a frequency above 0.001 were also detected in blood, and it was suggested that the thyroid immune response may be reflected by blood repertoires. No statistical method was used to predetermine the sample size, and group allocation was not hidden from the investigators. In validation, the model predicted ophthalmopathy progression with 70.59% sensitivity and 72.22% specificity; roughly 11 predicted patients were CT-confirmed with GO in a median of 6.5 months.

For repertoire sequencing, the TCR beta CDR3 regions were amplified from RNA transcripts. The first round was an RT-PCR using HTBI primers with the Qiagen OneStep RT-PCR kit, and this first round was followed by a second-round multiplex PCR, then size selection and purification. Sequencing of the libraries was carried out on an Illumina HiSeq2000 in paired-end mode with 100 bp reads. The published analysis was carried out like this. SOAPnuke was used for read processing, and reads with adapters, uncalled bases, a mean Phred below 15, or no exact constant-primer or identifier match were discarded. High-quality paired reads were merged with COPE v1.2.5. Each unique nucleotide sequence was defined as a clonotype, and clonotypes were aligned to IMGT TRB V, D and J references with MiTCR v1.1. Only V-J combinations with frequency above 0.0001 were analysed, covering 99.2% of repertoires. For each V-J combination, a TCR clonal expansion and chaos score was defined as F50 clonal expansion divided by the chaos observed in the TCRdist matrix. Welch's t-statistics and random forest were used to narrow the features down to 13 V-J combinations, which were then fed into a naive Bayes classifier. The similarity between thyroid and blood repertoires was quantified using the Morisita-Horn index. The public sequencing data were trimmed at Q25 with fastp and processed into clonotypes with MiXCR by TCRdb, which kept only in-frame beta chains. One record per CDR3 amino acid sequence lists the most common genes and DNA. The V and J calls, along with clone size, are taken from TCRdb and not from the paper's own processing. Counted in this sample were about 400,000 distinct CDR3 sequences; about 18% of them appeared once. Around 1.6% of the sample belongs to the ten largest clones.

This clonotype was counted ten times or more. The clone's antigen remains unknown. It has no much larger one-base neighbor in the sample; base qualities were not kept. Patients with ophthalmopathy had moderately to severely active disease, with a Clinical Activity Score of 3 or more, a NOSPECS grade of 4 or more, and a disease duration of less than 3 months. Patients with other autoimmune diseases, uncontrolled infections, pregnancy or lactation were excluded from the study. Clinical symptoms, serum thyroxine, TRAb, thyroid ultrasound and orbital computed tomography formed the basis of the diagnosis. PBMCs were isolated from 10 ml of fresh peripheral blood by Ficoll-Paque density gradient centrifugation. Total RNA was extracted using Trizol reagent, and RNA quality was checked on an Agilent 2100 Bioanalyzer. Trimming removed 6 bases from V and 0 bases from J, leaving 17 bases between the germline ends. The CDR3 holds 16 amino acids from the cysteine to the phenylalanine. The retained sequence is limited to the CDR3, 48 bases, with the frame set at the first base. Via the germline V gene (reference sequence), CDR1 is DFQATT and CDR2 SNEGSKA.

Recombination connected TRBV20-1 to TRBJ2-2, and TRBD2 may be the D gene, going by 5 matching bases. The source material was peripheral blood. The source is a woman aged 18-29 years with Graves' ophthalmopathy. Donor details come from another sample of the same person, matched by shared clones. The DNA sequence is TGCAGTGCCCCGGGGATTCTTCAGACGAACACCGGGGAGCTGTTTTTT. The resulting protein is CSAPGILQTNTGELFF.